The 27 T cell receptor beta chains listed next were all sequenced from one sample in a study of blood T cell repertoires in COVID-19. TCRdb keeps only in-frame clones here, not all; method: immunoSEQ multiplex PCR. The sample carries over 75,000 clones, around 80% recorded once. Sequences were obtained from peripheral blood. The receptor set was obtained from a woman older than 75 with acute or convalescent COVID-19.

The chain carries TRBV6-5 and TRBJ2-2; D not certain. CDR3 length equals 13 residues. Looked up from germline, CDR1 is MNHEY and CDR2 is SVGAGI. V lost 4 bases and J lost 6, with 9 bases in between. The CDR3 sequence: CASSSVLPGELFF. Here the CDR3 DNA reads TGTGCCAGCAGTTCCGTACTCCCCGGGGAGCTGTTTTTT.

This sequence joins TRBV7-2 and TRBJ2-7; 14 nucleotides match TRBD2. The CDR3 spans 13 residues. V was clipped by 7 bases and J by 6 bases; unmatched bases: 2. The germline gives CDR1 SGHTA, CDR2 FQGNSA. In DNA form, the CDR3 reads TGTGCCAGCACGACTAGCGGGAGGGCCGAGCAGTACTTC. Protein sequence: CASTTSGRAEQYF.

The V and J genes are TRBV11-2 and TRBJ2-3; 9 bases are a match to TRBD2. This CDR3 comprises 19 residues. Germline CDR1 is SGHAT and CDR2 is FQNNGV. The V gene end was trimmed by 4 bases and the J gene end by 3 bases; junction bases not matched to a gene: 17. Written as DNA, the CDR3 is TGTGCCAGCAGCTCCAACCTGGGTAGCGGGAGACTAGGGACAGATACGCAGTATTTT. Translation gives CASSSNLGSGRLGTDTQYF.

This chain links TRBV7-9 with TRBJ2-7; TRBD1 matches at 8 bases. Germline assignment: CDR1 SEHNR and CDR2 FQNEAQ (reference sequence). CDR3 length: 14 amino acids. The V segment lost 5 bases and the J segment 5 bases; nucleotides outside the gene matches: 8. CDR3 sequence: CASSPRTGLDEQYF. Here the CDR3 DNA reads TGTGCCAGCAGCCCCCGGACAGGGTTAGACGAGCAGTACTTC. The variable domain in full, completed from reference TRBV7-9 and TRBJ2-7, reads DTGVSQNPRHKITKRGQNVTFRCDPISEHNRLYWYRQTLGQGPEFLTYFQNEAQLEKSRLLSDRFSAERPKGSFSTLEIQRTEQGDSAMYLCASSPRTGLDEQYFGPGTRLTVT.

The chain uses TRBV7-7 and TRBJ2-2; TRBD1 might be the D (6 bases). Germline V gene lookup returns CDR1 SSHAT and CDR2 FNYEAQ (reference sequence). The germline V and J ends were trimmed by 5 bases and 7 bases, with 17 bases remaining between them. CDR3 size: 15 residues. The CDR3 region has the DNA TGTGCCAGCAGCCCGTCCCGGGACATAGGCGGGGAGCTGTTTTTT. This translates into CASSPSRDIGGELFF.

In this sample, this clone turned up a few times. The CDR3 DNA reads as TGTGCCAGCATCTCGGACAGGGCCACTGAAGCTTTCTTT. Its translation: CASISDRATEAFF. The chain uses TRBV12-3 or TRBV12-4 and TRBJ1-1, with 8 bases fitting TRBD1. The CDR3 is made up of 13 amino acids. Trimming took 7 bases from V and 4 from J; bases not matched to a gene: 5.

The chain couples TRBV3-1 (or the pseudogene TRBV3-2) to TRBJ2-3, with 10 bases fitting TRBD2. The V segment lost 1 base and the J segment 6 bases; nucleotides outside the gene matches: 10. This CDR3 has 17 amino acids. Germline V lookup: CDR1 LGHDT, CDR2 YNNKEL (reference sequence). Here the CDR3 reads CASSQGVLAGAGDTQYF. Here the CDR3 DNA reads TGTGCCAGCAGCCAAGGGGTGCTAGCGGGAGCGGGTGATACGCAGTATTTT.

In its sample, this clone was seen a few times. The CDR3 spells CASSFRREGELFF. The CDR3 DNA reads as TGCGCCAGCAGCTTTAGGAGAGAGGGGGAGCTGTTTTTT. The chain combines TRBV5-1 with TRBJ2-2, with D unresolved. CDR3 length equals 13 residues. Germline CDR1 SGHRS, CDR2 YFSETQ. Trimming took 2 bases from V and 8 from J, leaving 10 bases between them.

The gene calls are TRBV6-5 and TRBJ1-5; D is perhaps TRBD1 (5 bases). The germline CDR1 and CDR2 sequences are MNHEY and SVGAGI. V dropped 2 bases and J dropped 12 bases, with 14 bases sitting between them. The CDR3 has 13 amino acids. The CDR3 nucleotides are TGTGCCAGCAGTTACCTAAGTGGGGGGATCCAGCATTTT. Amino acid sequence: CASSYLSGGIQHF.

This chain joins TRBV6-1 and TRBJ1-1; TRBD1 might be the D (6 bases). This CDR3 is built from 16 residues. The ends were cut back, 4 bases at V and 3 bases at J, with 18 bases in the middle. CDR1 and CDR2 (germline): MNHNS, SASEGT. CDR3 nucleotides: TGTGCCAGCAGTGGCCGGGACATAGGATGGGACACTGAAGCTTTCTTT. It specifies CASSGRDIGWDTEAFF.

The genes are TRBV7-9 and TRBJ1-6, with D uncertain. Per the germline V gene, CDR1 is SEHNR and CDR2 is FQNEAQ (reference sequence). Trimming removed 1 base at V and 14 bases at J, with 6 bases between. The CDR3 runs 11 residues. The CDR3 loop reads CASSLGQSLHF. In DNA, the CDR3 is TGTGCCAGCAGCTTAGGTCAGTCCCTCCACTTT.

This chain uses TRBV6-6 with TRBJ1-4; D unclear. CDR1 and CDR2 (germline): MNHNY, SVGAGI (reference sequence). This CDR3 has 14 residues. The ends were cut back, 4 bases at V and 4 bases at J, with 10 bases in the middle. CDR3 in amino acids: CASSSPGSNEKLFF. The CDR3, as DNA: TGTGCCAGCAGTTCTCCCGGGAGTAATGAAAAACTGTTTTTT.

V usage is TRBV10-2 and J usage is TRBJ2-3; D not resolved. CDR1 is WSHSY and CDR2 is SAAADI in the germline V gene. The CDR3 has 12 residues. The ends were cut back, 2 bases at V and 3 bases at J, with 3 bases in the middle. CDR3: CASSELTDTQYF. CDR3 coding DNA: TGCGCCAGCAGTGAGCTTACAGATACGCAGTATTTT.

The chain recombines TRBV29-1 with TRBJ2-3, with 8 positions matching TRBD2. V gave up 6 bases and J gave up 6 bases; unmatched junction bases: 14. The CDR3 loop spans 15 amino acids. Per germline, CDR1 SQVTM and CDR2 ANQGSEA. CDR3 nucleotide sequence: TGCAGCGTGGGCTCAATAGCGGGACCGAGGGATACGCAGTATTTT. This gives the protein CSVGSIAGPRDTQYF.

The CDR3 region is CASSLSTSHNEQFF. CDR3 nucleotides: TGTGCCAGCAGCTTATCTACGTCCCATAATGAGCAGTTCTTC. The chain is built from TRBV7-2 and TRBJ2-1; no clear D. There are 14 residues in the CDR3. Germline CDR1 SGHTA, CDR2 FQGNSA. Trimming pared 2 bases from V and 7 bases from J, leaving 12 bases between.

J is TRBJ1-5 and V is TRBV3-1 (or the pseudogene TRBV3-2); 11 bases fit TRBD1. The CDR3 runs to 16 residues. The germline gives CDR1 LGHDT, CDR2 YNNKEL (reference sequence). V shed 1 base and J 2 bases; nucleotides not matched to a gene: 1. CDR3 coding DNA: TGTGCCAGCAGCCAAGGGGGACAGGGGGGCAATCAGCCCCAGCATTTT. Amino acids: CASSQGGQGGNQPQHF.

V and J are TRBV5-1 and TRBJ2-7, with D possibly matching TRBD1 (6 bases). CDR1 and CDR2 from the germline V gene are SGHRS and YFSETQ. The CDR3 loop spans 13 amino acids. The V end lost 1 base, the J end lost 5 bases, and 10 bases lay between the germline ends. CDR3 sequence (DNA): TGCGCCAGCAGCTTGACAGGGTCAGACGAGCAGTACTTC. Its protein product is CASSLTGSDEQYF. Based on the CDR3 plus reference TRBV5-1 and TRBJ2-7, the full variable domain is KAGVTQTPRYLIKTRGQQVTLSCSPISGHRSVSWYQQTPGQGLQFLFEYFSETQRNKGNFPGRFSGRQFSNSRSEMNVSTLELGDSALYLCASSLTGSDEQYFGPGTRLTVT.

The rearrangement uses TRBV5-1 and TRBJ2-7; D perhaps matches TRBD1 (5 bases). V shed 7 bases and J shed 6 bases, with 20 bases lying between them. This CDR3 is built from 14 residues. CDR1 and CDR2 (germline): SGHRS, YFSETQ. CDR3 bases: TGCGCCAGCTCGAACACTGGGGCAACGGGCGAGCAGTACTTC. As protein: CASSNTGATGEQYF.

The chain combines TRBV3-1 (or the pseudogene TRBV3-2) with TRBJ1-4; D gene ambiguous. Per germline, CDR1 LGHDT and CDR2 YNNKEL (reference sequence). V dropped 2 bases and J dropped 1 base, with 11 bases sitting between them. CDR3 size: 16 residues. For the CDR3, the DNA is TGTGCCAGCAGCCAATGGGGAGCCGGAACTAATGAAAAACTGTTTTTT. As protein: CASSQWGAGTNEKLFF.

This chain joins TRBV9 and TRBJ2-7, with 10 bases matching TRBD2. The CDR3 spans 16 residues. Germline loops: CDR1 SGDLS, CDR2 YYNGEE. With V trimmed by 3 bases and J by 7 bases, 13 bases remained unmatched. CDR3 sequence reads: CASSAFSGRPGGEQYF. The CDR3 coding sequence is TGTGCCAGCAGCGCCTTTAGCGGGAGGCCCGGGGGGGAGCAGTACTTC. The full variable domain, rest sourced from reference TRBV9 and TRBJ2-7, is DSGVTQTPKHLITATGQRVTLRCSPRSGDLSVYWYQQSLDQGLQFLIQYYNGEERAKGNILERFSAQQFPDLHSELNLSSLELGDSALYFCASSAFSGRPGGEQYFGPGTRLTVT.

The chain links TRBV2 to TRBJ1-1, with 7 bases fitting TRBD1. This CDR3 is built from 14 residues. V lost 6 bases and J lost 0; bases outside the gene matches: 4. The germline CDR1 and CDR2 sequences are SNHLY and FYNNEI. CDR3 amino acids: CASRVDRVNTEAFF. CDR3 in DNA: TGTGCCAGCAGAGTAGACAGGGTGAACACTGAAGCTTTCTTT.

The chain is built from TRBV6-5 and TRBJ2-7, with D maybe TRBD2 (5 bases). The CDR3 spans 16 residues. Germline CDR1 reads MNHEY; CDR2 reads SVGAGI. Trimming removed 2 bases at V and 3 bases at J, with 17 bases between. CDR3: CASSYLPSGRHYEQYF. The CDR3 nucleotides are TGTGCCAGCAGTTACCTCCCCAGTGGGAGACACTACGAGCAGTACTTC.

This sequence joins TRBV5-1 and TRBJ2-5, with D tentatively TRBD1 (5 bases). V was clipped by 0 bases and J by 4 bases, with 10 bases between them. The CDR3 length is 14 residues. Germline CDR1 and CDR2: SGHRS and YFSETQ. CDR3 nucleotides: TGCGCCAGCAGCTTGGGCAGGGAAGGAGAGACCCAGTACTTC. This codes for CASSLGREGETQYF.

The chain recombines TRBV11-2 with TRBJ2-1, with TRBD2 as a possible D gene (5 bases). Germline V lookup: CDR1 SGHAT, CDR2 FQNNGV. V dropped 5 bases and J dropped 0 bases, with 14 bases sitting between them. There are 16 residues in the CDR3. The CDR3 spells CASSIEGASSYNEQFF. The CDR3, as DNA: TGTGCCAGCAGCATCGAGGGTGCGAGCTCCTACAATGAGCAGTTCTTC. Full variable domain (outside the CDR3, taken from reference TRBV11-2 and TRBJ2-1): EAGVAQSPRYKIIEKRQSVAFWCNPISGHATLYWYQQILGQGPKLLIQFQNNGVVDDSQLPKDRFSAERLKGVDSTLKIQPAKLEDSAVYLCASSIEGASSYNEQFFGPGTRLTVL.

This clone was counted a single time. This rearrangement joins TRBV2 to TRBJ2-2, with D maybe TRBD1 (5 bases). In germline, CDR1 is SNHLY, CDR2 FYNNEI. CDR3 length equals 14 residues. Trimming removed 7 bases from V and 6 bases from J, with 15 bases in between. CDR3 nucleotides: TGTGCCAGCAAGAAAGAAGGGGCCTCCGGGGAGCTGTTTTTT. Translation: CASKKEGASGELFF.

The chain links TRBV5-4 to TRBJ2-5; 7 nucleotides line up with TRBD1. Trimming at V came to 3 bases and at J to 3 bases, leaving 11 bases not matched to a gene. This CDR3 has 16 amino acids. Germline V gives CDR1 SGHNT, CDR2 YYREEE (reference sequence). CDR3 region: CASSSSPGTAEETQYF. The CDR3 DNA sequence: TGTGCCAGCAGCTCGAGTCCCGGGACAGCTGAAGAGACCCAGTACTTC.

V and J are TRBV19 and TRBJ2-1; 10 positions match TRBD1. Per the germline V gene, CDR1 is LNHDA and CDR2 is SQIVND (reference sequence). V trimming: 9 bases; J trimming: 4 bases; junction bases outside the gene matches: 9. The CDR3 is 15 residues long. The CDR3 DNA sequence: TGTGCCAGCCGAATCGGACAGGGGGATTACAATGAGCAGTTCTTC. It codes for CASRIGQGDYNEQFF. The whole variable domain, filled in from reference TRBV19 and TRBJ2-1, reads DGGITQSPKYLFRKEGQNVTLSCEQNLNHDAMYWYRQDPGQGLRLIYYSQIVNDFQKGDIAEGYSVSREKKESFPLTVTSAQKNPTAFYLCASRIGQGDYNEQFFGPGTRLTVL.